The present entry profiles one T cell receptor (beta chain) with its context. There is no known antigen for this receptor. No base quality values were provided; no much bigger clone lies one nucleotide off. The immunoSEQ hsTCRB v3.0 assay was used at survey level resolution to sequence the TRB variable region. TRB sequencing targeted a depth of roughly 35,000-50,000 T-cell genomes per sample. An Illumina MiSeq with a v3 150-cycle kit was used to sequence the pooled TRB libraries. For the original study's pipeline: Repertoire analysis was run in R within a reproducible Nextflow workflow that covered QC, data transformation and analysis. LymphoSeq2, an R package for AIRR-Seq data exploration, was used to implement custom analyses. A few samples that yielded fewer than 5000 total TRB sequences were excluded, so that 200 or so HIV repertoires were analyzed. Among the approximately 190 HIV repertoires that were kept, 59 were collected before ART initiation and around 130 were collected after ART initiation. Each repertoire was downsampled to 5000 TRB nucleotide sequences, and summary statistics were averaged across 100 downsampling iterations. The analysis kept only TRB sequences whose CDR3 regions were at least seven amino acids long. A Shannon entropy-derived clonality score and the Gini coefficient were used to measure diversity. In the repertoire networks, any two of the top 5000 CDR3 amino acid sequences were connected whenever the two sequences differed by an edit distance of one. GLIPH2 predicted antigen specificity groups and MHC restriction for TRB CDR3 amino acid sequences. CDR3 amino acid sequences were matched against VDJdb and McPAS-TCR to flag known CMV, EBV, HIV or tissue antigen associations. Pre-ART, post-ART and control groups were compared with Wilcoxon signed-rank tests and Holm-Bonferroni correction. Not all clones reach the TCRdb copy of this immuneACCESS table, which keeps in-frame sequences only. Checked studies attribute under half of the gap to unresolved V genes and leave the rest unexplained. V and J calls and clone size are those listed in that table; D and trimming were worked out from the DNA. For this sample the table gives around 31,000 clones, of which 80% to 90% were detected only once. The ten largest clones capture about 4% of the sample.

The data are from a study of long-term antiretroviral therapy in people with HIV (dated by TCRdb to between 2021 and 2024). Concerning the study at large: The earliest samples were collected about a decade before the 2015 WHO recommendation for immediate ART, when ART was typically delayed until CD4 counts fell. A retrospective serial study tested whether ART initiation and durable HIV suppression were associated with changes in peripheral blood TRB repertoire composition and diversity. From some 30 adults with confirmed HIV infection, the cohort provided under 250 cryopreserved PBMC samples, gathered serially across a mean of about 6 years (range 1-12). Of the 30 or so participants with HIV, eleven were female. No cross-contamination during QIAcube processing was seen in test extractions of a monoclonal T-cell line run alongside 25 to 35 polyclonal samples.

Participants were included only if at least one PBMC sample before ART initiation and at least two post-ART samples were available. Treatment was received in the United States of America by all participants with HIV. Before DNA extraction, cryopreserved samples containing about 0.9-11 million PBMC were thawed and washed. At the time of the earliest PBMC sample for each participant with HIV, ages ranged from roughly 23 to 55 years. Per participant, PBMC samples came from 1-4 timepoints prior to ART initiation and 2-8 timepoints following ART initiation, for a median of 7 samples. For every participant, serial HIV viral load, CD4+ T-cell count, ART history and demographic data were obtained. A Qiagen kit on a QIAcube was used to extract genomic DNA from unsorted PBMC, with samples processed in batches of 12. The germline V gene encodes CDR1 MNHNY and CDR2 SVGAGI (reference sequence). V has 0 bases trimmed and J has 5 bases trimmed; junction bases matching no gene number 7. Counted from cysteine to phenylalanine, this CDR3 has 16 amino acids. Solely the CDR3 DNA is kept, with 48 bases framed from the first base.

Findings and caveats that apply to the study as a whole: Expanded TRB clones identified before ART initiation dominated the repertoire at all time points, although this dominance fluctuated and declined in many PLHIV after ART. Because PBMC availability was limited, only the TCR beta chain was sequenced, with no alpha chain pairing. HIV repertoires had narrower CDR3 length ranges than controls, and the network structure suggested an antigen-experienced repertoire that shifted only slightly toward naive after ART. Starting ART was linked to a significant rise in TRB diversity, yet even with long-term ART the diversity remained significantly lower than in transplant donor controls. Inferences about post-ART repertoire changes are limited because no data were available on ART adherence, viral resistance or therapy changes. The samples were dated from about 2004 to 2018, and the ART regimens that were used may be less effective than current ART regimens. Because pre-ART samples had limited cell numbers, profiling was done on unsorted PBMC rather than on sorted CD4+ and CD8+ T cells.

This sequence originates from a young man with HIV. The starting material was unsorted PBMCs, obtained 0.8 years before starting antiretroviral therapy. The chain joins TRBV6-6 to TRBJ2-5; TRBD2 lines up with 9 middle nucleotides. The bases are TGTGCCAGCAGTTACTCGAGGGCGGGGGGGTCGGAGACCCAGTACTTC. It codes for CASSYSRAGGSETQYF.